The following is a TCR beta chain sequence with its context. The junction shows a germline mismatch at one end, possibly a read error. The CDR3 has 13 amino acids. Germline lookup yields CDR1 SEHNR and CDR2 FQNEAQ (reference sequence). These data originate in a study of human T cells and chemical hapten exposure. Study details: Alopecia areata, totalis or universalis affected patients who were mostly female.

In the library, unique molecular identifiers were attached to individual cDNA molecules. In TCRdb, the RACE reads were re-called with MiXCR into one record per CDR3 protein. The table records 34,000 or so distinct CDR3 sequences, about a tenth of them present only once. Noted time point: pre-sensitization, week 0. The treatment denotes: therapeutic diphenylcyclopropenone sensitization with weekly scalp DPC. Before extraction, the whole blood was not fractionated, and total RNA was taken from it. Every donor had alopecia and was 18 to 70 years old; all were suitable for DPC. J is TRBJ1-2 and V is TRBV7-9, with unresolved D. The source material was whole blood, sampled in connection with sensitization to the hapten diphenylcyclopropenone (DPC). This clonotype originated in a middle-aged man with alopecia areata. Some clones in this sample may be carry-over from other donors' samples. This CDR3 is CASSLGTSYGHTF. As DNA, the CDR3 is TGTGCCAGCAGCTTAGGGACTAGCTATGGCCACACCTTC.